These 19 T cell receptor beta chains share one sample of origin, sequenced in a study of identical twins. Each CDR3 protein is one row after TCRdb ran MiXCR on the 5' RACE reads. The table includes 300,000 to 400,000 distinct CDR3 sequences, 12% detected once. These data also formed part of another study, on yellow fever vaccine responses in identical twins.

The material sequenced was CD8+ T cells sorted from blood. All receptors derive from a young woman in good health.

This clonotype was seen repeatedly, ten times or more. The chain employs TRBV4-1 and TRBJ1-4; possibly TRBD1 for D (6 bases). V shed 0 bases and J shed 7 bases, with 12 bases lying between them. CDR1 is MGHRA, CDR2 YSYEKL, per germline. This CDR3 is built from 15 residues. DNA for the CDR3: TGCGCCAGCAGCCAAGAGGCAGGGGCGGGTGAAAAACTGTTTTTT. Translated, it gives CASSQEAGAGEKLFF.

This clonotype was counted only a few times. CDR3 DNA: TGTGCCAGCAGCGCCTCGGGACACCTCTACGAGCAGTACGTC. Its translation is CASSASGHLYEQYV. The chain combines TRBV7-8 with TRBJ2-7, with a possible D match to TRBD1 (6 bases). The V end was cut by 5 bases, the J end by 3 bases, with 14 bases between. The length of the CDR3 is 14 residues. Germline lookup yields CDR1 SGHVS and CDR2 FQNEAQ.

The chain links TRBV6-4 to TRBJ2-3, with TRBD2 matching over 10 bases. V shed 5 bases, J shed 4 bases, and the junction held 3 bases outside the gene matches. CDR3 length equals 14 residues. From germline, CDR1 is MRHNA and CDR2 SNTAGT. Here the CDR3 DNA reads TGTGCCAGCAGTCCAGCGGGGGGGCCAGATACGCAGTATTTT. Its translation is CASSPAGGPDTQYF.

This clonotype was seen a few times. CDR3 bases: TGTGCCAGCAGTTCCAATTTCAGGGTTCCACACGGTTCCCTCACCGGGGAGCTGTTTTTT. Amino acid sequence: CASSSNFRVPHGSLTGELFF. V is TRBV28 and J is TRBJ2-2; D may be TRBD1 (5 bases). CDR3 length equals 20 residues. CDR1 MDHEN and CDR2 SYDVKM come from the germline V gene. Trimming took off 4 bases at V and 4 bases at J, with 28 bases between the two ends.

This clonotype was observed at least ten times. This chain links TRBV12-3 or TRBV12-4 with TRBJ2-7; D possibly corresponds to TRBD1 (5 bases). CDR3 length: 14 residues. Trimming took off 3 bases at V and 6 bases at J, with 15 bases between the two ends. Written as DNA, the CDR3 is TGTGCCAGCAGTTTGGGGCTGAGTGGGGTCGAGCAGTACTTC. Amino acids: CASSLGLSGVEQYF.

This clonotype was seen at least ten times. The chain is built from TRBV7-9 and TRBJ2-1; 8 bases line up with TRBD2. Trimming cost V 5 bases and J 2 bases; bases outside gene matches: 8. The CDR3 spans 16 residues. CDR1 and CDR2 from the germline V gene are SEHNR and FQNEAQ (reference sequence). This chain's CDR3 is CASSPPTSATYNEQFF. CDR3 DNA sequence: TGTGCCAGCAGCCCCCCGACTAGCGCAACCTACAATGAGCAGTTCTTC.

This clonotype was observed a few times. The chain's CDR3 is CSARDQRGVEETQYF. The CDR3 bases are TGCAGTGCTAGAGATCAGCGGGGGGTAGAAGAGACCCAGTACTTC. This rearrangement joins TRBV20-1 to TRBJ2-5, with 9 bases aligning to TRBD2. Germline loops: CDR1 DFQATT, CDR2 SNEGSKA (reference sequence). After removal of 0 bases from V and 3 bases from J, the junction contained 5 bases not matched to a gene. This CDR3 contains 15 residues.

This clonotype appeared a few times. The chain carries TRBV24-1 and TRBJ2-7; 7 bases agree with TRBD1. The CDR3 has 11 residues. Trimming cost V 10 bases and J 5 bases; bases outside gene matches: 4. CDR1 and CDR2 (germline): KGHDR, SFDVKD. CDR3 in DNA: TGTGCCACGGGAGACAGGGACGAGCAGTACTTC. Encoded protein: CATGDRDEQYF.

This clonotype occurred a few times. The chain carries TRBV24-1 and TRBJ2-7; TRBD1 matches at 7 bases. Germline values: CDR1 KGHDR, CDR2 SFDVKD. V gave up 9 bases and J gave up 4 bases; unmatched junction bases: 8. This CDR3 has 13 amino acids. CDR3 sequence (DNA): TGTGCCACCTCCGGGACAGACATATACGAGCAGTACTTC. It specifies CATSGTDIYEQYF.

V and J are TRBV9 and TRBJ2-6; D gene uncertain. The CDR3 extends over 16 amino acids. V was shortened by 0 bases and J by 0 bases, with 7 bases between the two germline ends. CDR1 is SGDLS and CDR2 is YYNGEE in the germline V gene. The CDR3 DNA sequence: TGTGCCAGCAGCGTAGAGGGTGTCTCTGGGGCCAACGTCCTGACTTTC. Translation gives CASSVEGVSGANVLTF.

The J gene is TRBJ2-4, the V gene TRBV7-9; D possibly corresponds to TRBD2 (6 bases). The CDR3 has 14 residues. The germline CDR1 and CDR2 sequences are SEHNR and FQNEAQ (reference sequence). The ends were cut back, 5 bases at V and 6 bases at J, with 14 bases in the middle. This chain's CDR3 is CASSVGGAPNIQYF. The CDR3 DNA sequence: TGTGCCAGCAGCGTTGGAGGGGCCCCAAACATTCAGTACTTC.

This clonotype was seen more than once but under ten times. V is TRBV4-1 and J is TRBJ2-1; D may be TRBD2 (6 bases). The V and J ends lost 0 bases and 0 bases respectively, with 9 bases between them. The CDR3 contains 16 residues. Germline assignment: CDR1 MGHRA and CDR2 YSYEKL. The CDR3 loop is CASSQEGGSSYNEQFF. For the CDR3, the DNA is TGCGCCAGCAGCCAAGAGGGGGGTAGCTCCTACAATGAGCAGTTCTTC.

The J gene is TRBJ2-2, the V gene TRBV2; D uncertain. The V end was cut by 8 bases, the J end by 0 bases, with 10 bases between. CDR1 and CDR2 (germline): SNHLY, FYNNEI. This CDR3 is built from 14 residues. The CDR3, as DNA: TGTGCCAGCGGGATCGGACCGAACACCGGGGAGCTGTTTTTT. Its translation: CASGIGPNTGELFF.

The chain carries TRBV12-5 and TRBJ2-1; 10 nucleotides align to TRBD2. Unmatched junction bases numbered 10, after V lost 7 bases and J lost 4 bases. The length of the CDR3 is 16 residues. Germline CDR1 reads LGHNT; CDR2 reads FRNRAP. CDR3 residues: CASAFSGGPLYNEQFF. In DNA, the CDR3 is TGTGCTAGTGCCTTTAGCGGGGGGCCTCTTTACAATGAGCAGTTCTTC. The complete variable domain, with remaining parts taken from reference TRBV12-5 and TRBJ2-1, reads DARVTQTPRHKVTEMGQEVTMRCQPILGHNTVFWYRQTMMQGLELLAYFRNRAPLDDSGMPKDRFSAEMPDATLATLKIQPSEPRDSAVYFCASAFSGGPLYNEQFFGPGTRLTVL.

This chain connects TRBV28 to TRBJ2-3, with 12 bases matching TRBD1. CDR1 is MDHEN, CDR2 SYDVKM, per germline. V gave up 5 bases and J gave up 1 base; unmatched junction bases: 10. The CDR3 has 18 residues. The DNA for the CDR3 is TGTGCCAGCAGTCATTACCGGGACAGGGGGCATCGCACAGATACGCAGTATTTT. Its protein is CASSHYRDRGHRTDTQYF.

This clonotype was picked up a small number of times. The rearrangement links TRBV4-1 to TRBJ1-1; TRBD1 matches 7 bases. Germline V CDR1 and CDR2: MGHRA, YSYEKL. Unmatched junction bases numbered 8, after V lost 4 bases and J lost 3 bases. This CDR3 has 15 amino acids. The chain's CDR3 is CASSPETGRDTEAFF. The CDR3 bases are TGCGCCAGCAGCCCCGAGACAGGGAGAGACACTGAAGCTTTCTTT.

The sample holds a few counts of this clonotype. The chain is built from TRBV3-1 and TRBJ2-3; the D call may be TRBD1 or TRBD2 (5 bases each). Trimming took off 4 bases at V and 3 bases at J, with 11 bases between the two ends. CDR1 is LGHDT and CDR2 is YNNKEL in the germline V gene (reference sequence). The CDR3 consists of 14 residues. CDR3 region: CASSRPGQTDTQYF. The CDR3 nucleotides are TGTGCCAGCAGCCGGCCGGGGCAGACAGATACGCAGTATTTT.

The chain has TRBV3-1 and TRBJ2-7; a possible D gene is TRBD2 (6 bases). Germline V lookup: CDR1 LGHDT, CDR2 YNNKEL (reference sequence). Trimming left V 4 bases short and J 0 bases short, with 25 bases between. The CDR3 sequence is 19 residues long. This CDR3 is CASSLNVAFSGRFSYEQYF. CDR3 in DNA: TGTGCCAGCAGCCTGAATGTCGCCTTTAGCGGAAGGTTCTCCTACGAGCAGTACTTC.

The chain joins TRBV7-2 to TRBJ2-5; 12 bases align to TRBD2. The CDR3 consists of 16 residues. Trimming removed 5 bases from V and 1 base from J; junction bases left unmatched: 5. From germline, CDR1 is SGHTA and CDR2 FQGNSA. This chain's CDR3 is CASSILAGGVQETQYF. Here the CDR3 DNA reads TGTGCCAGCAGCATACTAGCGGGAGGCGTCCAAGAGACCCAGTACTTC.